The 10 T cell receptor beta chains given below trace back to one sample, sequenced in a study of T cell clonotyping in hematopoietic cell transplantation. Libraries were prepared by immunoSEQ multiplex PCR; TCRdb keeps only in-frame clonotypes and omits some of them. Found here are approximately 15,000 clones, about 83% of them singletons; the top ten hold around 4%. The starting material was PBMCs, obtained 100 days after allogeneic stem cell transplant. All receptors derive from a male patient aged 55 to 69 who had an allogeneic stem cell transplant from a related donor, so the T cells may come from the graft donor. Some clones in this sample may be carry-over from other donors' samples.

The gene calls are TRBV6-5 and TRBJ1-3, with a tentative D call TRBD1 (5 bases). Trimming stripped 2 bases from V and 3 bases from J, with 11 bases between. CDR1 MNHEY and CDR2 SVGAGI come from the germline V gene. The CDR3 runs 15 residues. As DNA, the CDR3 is TGTGCCAGCAGTTACCTGCAGGGAAATGGAAACACCATATATTTT. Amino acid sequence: CASSYLQGNGNTIYF.

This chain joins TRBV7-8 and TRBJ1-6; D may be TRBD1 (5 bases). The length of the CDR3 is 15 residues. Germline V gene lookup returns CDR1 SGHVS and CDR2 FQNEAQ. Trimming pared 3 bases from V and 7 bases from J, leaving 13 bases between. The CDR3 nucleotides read TGTGCCAGCAGCTTCCGGGGCCGACCAAATTCACCCCTCCACTTT. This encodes CASSFRGRPNSPLHF.

CDR3 residues: CASSESGGSRPQHF. CDR3 DNA sequence: TGTGCCAGCAGTGAATCAGGGGGAAGCCGGCCCCAGCATTTT. The genes are TRBV25-1 and TRBJ1-5; 7 bases map to TRBD1. Losses at the gene ends were 1 base for V and 9 bases for J; bases not matched to a gene: 6. Germline CDR1 reads MGHDK; CDR2 reads SYGVNS. The CDR3 length is 14 residues.

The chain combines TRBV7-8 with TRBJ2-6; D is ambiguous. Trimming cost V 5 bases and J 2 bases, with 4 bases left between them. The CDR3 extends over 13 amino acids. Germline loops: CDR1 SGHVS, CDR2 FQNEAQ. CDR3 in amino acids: CASSPPGANVLTF. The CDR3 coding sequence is TGTGCCAGCAGCCCCCCTGGGGCCAACGTCCTGACTTTC.

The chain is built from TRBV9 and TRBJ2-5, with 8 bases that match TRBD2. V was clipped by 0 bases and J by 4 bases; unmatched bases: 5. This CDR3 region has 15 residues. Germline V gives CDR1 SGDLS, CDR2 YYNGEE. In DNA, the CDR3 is TGTGCCAGCAGCGTAGCGGGGGGGGCGATAGAGACCCAGTACTTC. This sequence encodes CASSVAGGAIETQYF.

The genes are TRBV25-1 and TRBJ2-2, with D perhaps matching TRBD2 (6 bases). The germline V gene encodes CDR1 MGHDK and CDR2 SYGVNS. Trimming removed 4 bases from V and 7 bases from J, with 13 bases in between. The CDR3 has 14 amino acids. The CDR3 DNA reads TGTGCCAGCAGTGCGGGGACTTGGGGCGGGGAGCTGTTTTTT. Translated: CASSAGTWGGELFF.

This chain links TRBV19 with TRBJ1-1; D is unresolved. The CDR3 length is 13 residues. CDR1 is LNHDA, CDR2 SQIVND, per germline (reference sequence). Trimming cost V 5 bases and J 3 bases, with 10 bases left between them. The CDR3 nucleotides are TGTGCCAGTAGTTCTAGGGAGGACACTGAAGCTTTCTTT. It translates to CASSSREDTEAFF. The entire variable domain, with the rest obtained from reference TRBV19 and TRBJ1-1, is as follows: DGGITQSPKYLFRKEGQNVTLSCEQNLNHDAMYWYRQDPGQGLRLIYYSQIVNDFQKGDIAEGYSVSREKKESFPLTVTSAQKNPTAFYLCASSSREDTEAFFGQGTRLTVV.

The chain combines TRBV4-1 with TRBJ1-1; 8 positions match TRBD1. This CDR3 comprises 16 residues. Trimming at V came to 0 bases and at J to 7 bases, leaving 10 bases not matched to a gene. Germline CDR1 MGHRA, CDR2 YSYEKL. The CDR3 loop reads CASSQDPSQGAREAFF. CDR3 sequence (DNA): TGCGCCAGCAGCCAAGATCCGTCGCAGGGGGCGCGTGAAGCTTTCTTT.

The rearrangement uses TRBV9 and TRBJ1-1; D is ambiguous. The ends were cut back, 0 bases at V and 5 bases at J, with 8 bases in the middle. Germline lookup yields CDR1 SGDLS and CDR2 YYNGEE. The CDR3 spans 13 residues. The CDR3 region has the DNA TGTGCCAGCAGCGTAGAGGGAGGGACTGAAGCTTTCTTT. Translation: CASSVEGGTEAFF. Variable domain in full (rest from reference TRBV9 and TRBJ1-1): DSGVTQTPKHLITATGQRVTLRCSPRSGDLSVYWYQQSLDQGLQFLIQYYNGEERAKGNILERFSAQQFPDLHSELNLSSLELGDSALYFCASSVEGGTEAFFGQGTRLTVV.

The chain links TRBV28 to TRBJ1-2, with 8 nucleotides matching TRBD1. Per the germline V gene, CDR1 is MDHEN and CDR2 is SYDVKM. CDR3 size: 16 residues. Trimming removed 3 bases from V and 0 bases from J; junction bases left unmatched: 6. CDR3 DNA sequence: TGTGCCAGCAGTTTGGCCCCAGGGGGCCCTAACTATGGCTACACCTTC. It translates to CASSLAPGGPNYGYTF.